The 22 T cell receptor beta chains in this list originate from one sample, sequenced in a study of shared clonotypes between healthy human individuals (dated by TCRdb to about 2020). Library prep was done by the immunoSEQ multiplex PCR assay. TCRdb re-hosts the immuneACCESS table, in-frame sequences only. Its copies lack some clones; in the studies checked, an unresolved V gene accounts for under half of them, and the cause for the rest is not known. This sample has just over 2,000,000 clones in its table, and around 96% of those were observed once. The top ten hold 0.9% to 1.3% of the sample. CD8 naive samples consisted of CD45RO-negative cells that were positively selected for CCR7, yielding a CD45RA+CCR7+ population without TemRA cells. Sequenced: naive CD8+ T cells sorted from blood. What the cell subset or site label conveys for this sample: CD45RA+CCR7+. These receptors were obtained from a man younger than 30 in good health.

CDR3 loop: CASSLTGTGSYEQYF. The CDR3 bases are TGTGCCAGCAGTTTAACCGGGACAGGGTCCTACGAGCAGTACTTC. The rearrangement links TRBV28 to TRBJ2-7; 9 bases match TRBD1. The CDR3 loop spans 15 amino acids. Germline V lookup: CDR1 MDHEN, CDR2 SYDVKM. The trim removed 2 bases at V and 1 base at J, leaving 3 bases unmatched. Full variable domain (remainder filled in from reference TRBV28 and TRBJ2-7): DVKVTQSSRYLVKRTGEKVFLECVQDMDHENMFWYRQDPGLGLRLIYFSYDVKMKEKGDIPEGYSVSREKKERFSLILESASTNQTSMYLCASSLTGTGSYEQYFGPGTRLTVT.

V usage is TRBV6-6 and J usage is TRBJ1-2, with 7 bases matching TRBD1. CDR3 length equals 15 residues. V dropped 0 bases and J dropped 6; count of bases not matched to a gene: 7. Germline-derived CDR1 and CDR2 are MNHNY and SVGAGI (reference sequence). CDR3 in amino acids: CASSYSTGQTNGYTF. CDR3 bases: TGTGCCAGCAGTTACTCAACGGGACAGACTAATGGCTACACCTTC.

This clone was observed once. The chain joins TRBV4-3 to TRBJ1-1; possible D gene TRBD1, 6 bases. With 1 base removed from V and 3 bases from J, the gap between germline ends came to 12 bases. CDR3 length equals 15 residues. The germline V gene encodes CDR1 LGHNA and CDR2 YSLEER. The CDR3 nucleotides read TGCGCCAGCAGCCAAGGGACAGATGGATACACTGAAGCTTTCTTT. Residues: CASSQGTDGYTEAFF.

The CDR3 sequence is CAWSPGTTIQTDTQYF. The DNA for the CDR3 is TGTGCCTGGAGTCCCGGGACTACAATACAAACAGATACGCAGTATTTT. The V call is TRBV30, the J call TRBJ2-3; 7 bases map to TRBD2. Per germline, CDR1 GTSNPN and CDR2 SVGIG (reference sequence). Losses at the gene ends were 2 bases for V and 3 bases for J; bases not matched to a gene: 11. The CDR3 covers 16 residues.

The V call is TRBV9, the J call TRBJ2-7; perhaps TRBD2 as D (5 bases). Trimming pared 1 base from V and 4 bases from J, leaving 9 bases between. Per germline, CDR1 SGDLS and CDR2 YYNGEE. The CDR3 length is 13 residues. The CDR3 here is CASSVQSGYEQYF. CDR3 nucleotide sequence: TGTGCCAGCAGCGTACAGTCGGGATACGAGCAGTACTTC.

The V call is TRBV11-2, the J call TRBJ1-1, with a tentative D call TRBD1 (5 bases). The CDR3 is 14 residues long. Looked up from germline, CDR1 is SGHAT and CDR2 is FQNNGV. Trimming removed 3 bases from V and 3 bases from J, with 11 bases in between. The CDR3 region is CASSLGGGDTEAFF. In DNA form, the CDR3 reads TGTGCCAGCAGCTTGGGGGGTGGTGACACTGAAGCTTTCTTT.

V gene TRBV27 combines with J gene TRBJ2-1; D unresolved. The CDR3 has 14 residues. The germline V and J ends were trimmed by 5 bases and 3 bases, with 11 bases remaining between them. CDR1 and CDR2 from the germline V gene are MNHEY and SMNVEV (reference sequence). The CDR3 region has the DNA TGTGCCAGCAGTCCTAAAGCCGGCTACAATGAGCAGTTCTTC. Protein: CASSPKAGYNEQFF.

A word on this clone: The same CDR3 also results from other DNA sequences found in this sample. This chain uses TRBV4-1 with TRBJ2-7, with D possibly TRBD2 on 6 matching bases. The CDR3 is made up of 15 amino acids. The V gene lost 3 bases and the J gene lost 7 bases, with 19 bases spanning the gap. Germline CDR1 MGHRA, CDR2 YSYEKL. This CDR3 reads CASSQAGTGAGEQYF. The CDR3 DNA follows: TGCGCCAGCAGCCAGGCCGGGACGGGCGCGGGGGAGCAGTACTTC.

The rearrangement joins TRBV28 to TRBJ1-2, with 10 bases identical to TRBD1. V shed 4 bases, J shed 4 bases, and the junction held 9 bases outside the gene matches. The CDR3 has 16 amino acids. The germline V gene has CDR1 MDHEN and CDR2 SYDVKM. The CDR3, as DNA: TGTGCCAGCAGTTACCCAGACAGGGGGCCTTCCTATGGCTACACCTTC. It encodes CASSYPDRGPSYGYTF.

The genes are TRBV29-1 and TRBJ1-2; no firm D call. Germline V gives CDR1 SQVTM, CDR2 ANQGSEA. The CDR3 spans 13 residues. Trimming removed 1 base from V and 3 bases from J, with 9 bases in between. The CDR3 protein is CSVEVGEDYGYTF. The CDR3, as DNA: TGCAGCGTTGAAGTCGGCGAGGACTATGGCTACACCTTC.

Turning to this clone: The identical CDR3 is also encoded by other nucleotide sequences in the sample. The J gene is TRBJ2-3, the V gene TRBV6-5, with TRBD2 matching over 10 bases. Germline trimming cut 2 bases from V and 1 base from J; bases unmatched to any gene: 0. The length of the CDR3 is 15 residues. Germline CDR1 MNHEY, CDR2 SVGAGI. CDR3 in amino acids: CASSYLAGGTDTQYF. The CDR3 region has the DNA TGTGCCAGCAGTTACCTAGCGGGAGGCACAGATACGCAGTATTTT.

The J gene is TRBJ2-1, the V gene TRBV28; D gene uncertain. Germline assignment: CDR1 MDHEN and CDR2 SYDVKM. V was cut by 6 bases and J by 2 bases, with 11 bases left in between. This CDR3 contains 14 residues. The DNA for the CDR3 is TGTGCCAGCAGCCCGCGCGGTCCCTACAATGAGCAGTTCTTC. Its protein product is CASSPRGPYNEQFF.

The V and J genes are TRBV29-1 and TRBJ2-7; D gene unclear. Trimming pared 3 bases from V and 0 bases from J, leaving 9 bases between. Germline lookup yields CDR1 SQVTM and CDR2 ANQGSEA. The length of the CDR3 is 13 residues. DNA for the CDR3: TGCAGCGTTGAGCTACCCAGCTCCTACGAGCAGTACTTC. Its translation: CSVELPSSYEQYF.

CDR3 region: CASSFSGRDGYTF. For the CDR3, the DNA is TGTGCCAGCAGTTTCTCAGGGAGGGACGGCTACACCTTC. This chain uses TRBV6-5 with TRBJ1-2; tentatively, D is TRBD1 (5 bases). CDR1 MNHEY and CDR2 SVGAGI come from the germline V gene. V lost 4 bases, J lost 8 bases, and 14 bases lay in between. The CDR3 sequence is 13 residues long.

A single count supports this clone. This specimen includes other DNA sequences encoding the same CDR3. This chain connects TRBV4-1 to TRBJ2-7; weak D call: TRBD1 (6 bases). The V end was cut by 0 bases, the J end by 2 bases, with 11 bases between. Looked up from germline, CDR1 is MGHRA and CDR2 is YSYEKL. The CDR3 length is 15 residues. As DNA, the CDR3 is TGCGCCAGCAGCCAAGAACCAGGGGACACCTACGAGCAGTACTTC. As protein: CASSQEPGDTYEQYF.

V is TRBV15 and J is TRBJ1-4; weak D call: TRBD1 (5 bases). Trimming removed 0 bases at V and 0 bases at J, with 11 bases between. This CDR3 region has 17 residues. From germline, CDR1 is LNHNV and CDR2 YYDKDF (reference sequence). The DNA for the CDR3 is TGTGCCACCAGCAGAGATGTCATAGGGGCAACTAATGAAAAACTGTTTTTT. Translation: CATSRDVIGATNEKLFF.

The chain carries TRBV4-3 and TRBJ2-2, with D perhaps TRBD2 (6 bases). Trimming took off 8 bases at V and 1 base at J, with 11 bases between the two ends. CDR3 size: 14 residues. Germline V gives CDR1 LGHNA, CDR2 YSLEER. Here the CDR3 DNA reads TGCGCCAGCGGGCCGGGACTGAACACCGGGGAGCTGTTTTTT. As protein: CASGPGLNTGELFF.

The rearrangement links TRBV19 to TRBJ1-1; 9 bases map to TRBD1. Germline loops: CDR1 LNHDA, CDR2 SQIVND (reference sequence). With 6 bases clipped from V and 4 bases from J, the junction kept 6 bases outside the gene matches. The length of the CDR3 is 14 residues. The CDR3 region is CASRPRDRVTEAFF. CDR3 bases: TGTGCCAGTAGACCCCGGGACAGGGTCACTGAAGCTTTCTTT.

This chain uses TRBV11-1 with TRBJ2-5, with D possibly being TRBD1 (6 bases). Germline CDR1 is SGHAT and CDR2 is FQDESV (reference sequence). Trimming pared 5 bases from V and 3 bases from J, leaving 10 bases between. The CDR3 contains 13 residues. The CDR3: CASSLEGEETQYF. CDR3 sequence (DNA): TGTGCCAGCAGCCTAGAGGGGGAAGAGACCCAGTACTTC.

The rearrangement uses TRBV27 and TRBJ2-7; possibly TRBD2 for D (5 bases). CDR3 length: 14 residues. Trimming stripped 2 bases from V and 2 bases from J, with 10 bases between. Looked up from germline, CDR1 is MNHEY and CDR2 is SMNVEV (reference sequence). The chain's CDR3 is CASSLRGKAYEQYF. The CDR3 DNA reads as TGTGCCAGCAGTTTACGGGGAAAGGCCTACGAGCAGTACTTC.

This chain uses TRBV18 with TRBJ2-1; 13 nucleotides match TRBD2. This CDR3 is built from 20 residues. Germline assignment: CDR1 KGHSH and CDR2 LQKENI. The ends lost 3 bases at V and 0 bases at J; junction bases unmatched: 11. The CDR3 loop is CASSPGLAGAKTSSYNEQFF. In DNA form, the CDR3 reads TGTGCCAGCTCACCCGGACTAGCGGGAGCTAAAACAAGCTCCTACAATGAGCAGTTCTTC.

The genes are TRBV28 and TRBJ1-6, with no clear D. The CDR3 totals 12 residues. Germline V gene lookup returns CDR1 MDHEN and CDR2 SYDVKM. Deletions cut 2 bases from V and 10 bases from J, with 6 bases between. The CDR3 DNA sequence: TGTGCCAGCAGTTTACGGTCGTCACCCCTCCACTTT. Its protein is CASSLRSSPLHF. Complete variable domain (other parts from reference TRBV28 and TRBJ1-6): DVKVTQSSRYLVKRTGEKVFLECVQDMDHENMFWYRQDPGLGLRLIYFSYDVKMKEKGDIPEGYSVSREKKERFSLILESASTNQTSMYLCASSLRSSPLHFGNGTRLTVT.